This T cell receptor (beta chain) was sequenced during a study of CD8 T cells in ankylosing spondylitis. The study, taken as a whole, reports: It appeared that ankylosing spondylitis blood was characterized by a TCR beta motif of several highly homologous variants. Both synovial fluid and blood in reactive arthritis had previously been reported to carry some motif variants. The authors reported significant enrichment of disease-linked clones in matched ankylosing spondylitis synovial fluid.

Via MiXCR, TCRdb re-called the 5' RACE reads, giving one row per CDR3 protein. This table holds tens of thousands of distinct CDR3 sequences, roughly 8.5% found once. This clonotype was detected ten times or more. Antigen: not known. CDR3 length: 11 amino acids. Per the germline V gene, CDR1 is SEHNR and CDR2 is FQNEAQ (reference sequence). Trimming cost V 7 bases and J 8 bases, with 9 bases left between them. This chain connects TRBV7-9 to TRBJ2-1; D might be TRBD1 or TRBD2, each matching 5 bases. This receptor was obtained from a male donor with ankylosing spondylitis. The material sequenced was blood, either unsorted or a sorted T cell fraction (not recorded which). This CDR3 is CASTSGHEQFF. CDR3 nucleotides: TGTGCCAGCACTTCGGGGCATGAGCAGTTCTTC.